This T cell receptor (beta chain) comes out of a study of OX40 agonist ivuxolimab in advanced cancers. Germline V lookup: CDR1 SNHLY, CDR2 FYNNEI. V lost 2 bases and J 7 bases, leaving 6 bases between the germline ends. There are 13 residues in the CDR3. TCRdb's table, derived via immunoSEQ multiplex PCR, lists solely in-frame clones and lacks some. The sample lists about 77,000 clones, approximately 81% occurring once. Sample: CD4+ or CD8+ T cells sorted from blood, taken in a trial of the OX40 agonist ivuxolimab. The TCR was taken from an adult with an advanced solid tumor such as melanoma, head and neck, liver or kidney cancer. The chain has TRBV2 and TRBJ1-6; D unresolved. The CDR3 here is CASSEQENSPLHF. CDR3 nucleotides: TGTGCCAGCAGTGAACAGGAAAATTCACCCCTCCACTTT.